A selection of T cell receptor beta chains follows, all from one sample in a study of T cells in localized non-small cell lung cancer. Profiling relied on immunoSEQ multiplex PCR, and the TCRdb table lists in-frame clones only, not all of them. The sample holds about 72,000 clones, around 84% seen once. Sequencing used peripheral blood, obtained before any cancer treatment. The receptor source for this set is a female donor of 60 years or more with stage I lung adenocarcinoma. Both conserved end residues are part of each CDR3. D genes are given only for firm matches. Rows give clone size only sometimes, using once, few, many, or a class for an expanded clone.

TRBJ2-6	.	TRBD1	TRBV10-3	TGTGCCATCAGCACAGGGGTTGGGGCCAACGTCCTGACTTTC	CAISTGVGANVLTF
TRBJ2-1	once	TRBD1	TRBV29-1	TGCAGCGTACCCGGGACAGGGTCTTTCGGTGAGCAGTTCTTC	CSVPGTGSFGEQFF
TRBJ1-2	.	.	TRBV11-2	TGTGCCAGCAGCTCATACCGGACCGCCCGCTATGGCTACACCTTC	CASSSYRTARYGYTF
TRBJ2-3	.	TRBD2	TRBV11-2	TGTGCCAGCACCTCCCTAGCGGGAGGCACAGATACGCAGTATTTT	CASTSLAGGTDTQYF
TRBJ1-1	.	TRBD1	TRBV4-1	TGCGCCAGCAGCCACGGACAGGGCGGAGACACTGAAGCTTTCTTT	CASSHGQGGDTEAFF
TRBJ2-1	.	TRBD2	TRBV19	TGTGCCAGTAGTATAGGGGGGGGAGGGCCGAGGGAGCAGTTCTTC	CASSIGGGGPREQFF
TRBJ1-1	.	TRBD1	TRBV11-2	TGTGCCAGCAGATCGGACAGGGGTATGGGGCTCAACACTGAAGCTTTCTTT	CASRSDRGMGLNTEAFF
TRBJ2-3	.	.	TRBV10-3	TGTGCCATCAGTGGGGGACCCAGCGGGAGCACAGATACGCAGTATTTT	CAISGGPSGSTDTQYF
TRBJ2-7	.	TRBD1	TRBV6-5	TGTGCCAGCAGTTACAGGGACAGGGGGTCGGGTGAGCAGTACTTC	CASSYRDRGSGEQYF
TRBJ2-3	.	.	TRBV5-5	TGTGCCAGCAGCTTAACGGGCCCAGGGGTAGATACGCAGTATTTT	CASSLTGPGVDTQYF
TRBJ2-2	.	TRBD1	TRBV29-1	TGCAGCGTGGCGGACAGGGGGCGGGAGCTGTTTTTT	CSVADRGRELFF
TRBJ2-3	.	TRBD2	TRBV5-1	TGCGCCAGCAGCTTGGAGGGGACTACCTACACAGATACGCAGTATTTT	CASSLEGTTYTDTQYF
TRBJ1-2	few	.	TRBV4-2	TGTGCCAGCAGCCAAGTCAGTCGGGATGGGGGCTACACCTTC	CASSQVSRDGGYTF
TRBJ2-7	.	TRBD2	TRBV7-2	TGTGCCAGCAGCCCGGTAGCGGGAGGGCCCCACGAGCAGTACTTC	CASSPVAGGPHEQYF
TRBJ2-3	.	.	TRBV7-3	TGTGCCAGCAGCTTAAATGTCGGTGGCGGGGTCACAGATACGCAGTATTTT	CASSLNVGGGVTDTQYF
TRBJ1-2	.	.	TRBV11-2	TGTGCCAGCAGCTTAGAACCTCGGGGACTGGGCTATGGCTACACCTTC	CASSLEPRGLGYGYTF
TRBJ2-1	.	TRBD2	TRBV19	TGTGCCAGTAGTATTACTAGCGGGAGGGCCACTGAGCAGTTCTTC	CASSITSGRATEQFF
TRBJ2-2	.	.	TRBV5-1	TGCGCCAGCAGCTTGGATGTGACCGGGGAGCTGTTTTTT	CASSLDVTGELFF
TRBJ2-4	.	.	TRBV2	TGTGCCAGCAGTGCGACAGGAACGAAAAACATTCAGTACTTC	CASSATGTKNIQYF
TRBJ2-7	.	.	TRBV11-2	TGTGCCAGCAGCTTAACTCGGGGGACCAGAACCTACGAGCAGTACTTC	CASSLTRGTRTYEQYF
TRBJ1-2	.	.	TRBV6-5	TGTGCCAGCAAGAGGGGGAACTATGGCTACACCTTC	CASKRGNYGYTF
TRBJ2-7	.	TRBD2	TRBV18	TGTGCCAGCTCACTACTAGCGGGAAATCCCTACGAGCAGTACTTC	CASSLLAGNPYEQYF
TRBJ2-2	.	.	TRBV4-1	TGCGCCAGCAGCCAAGATCCCGGGAGAAGCACCGGGGAGCTGTTTTTT	CASSQDPGRSTGELFF
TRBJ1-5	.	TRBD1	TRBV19	TGTGCCAGTAGTACGAGGGACAGGGGAGGTGGCAATCAGCCCCAGCATTTT	CASSTRDRGGGNQPQHF
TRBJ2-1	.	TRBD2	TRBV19	TGTGCCAGTAGTATAGGCGGGGGGCGACATGAGCAGTTCTTC	CASSIGGGRHEQFF
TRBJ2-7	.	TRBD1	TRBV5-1	TGCGCCAGCAGCTTGGGTGGACAGGGGGCCTACGAGCAGTACTTC	CASSLGGQGAYEQYF
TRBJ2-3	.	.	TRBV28	TGTGCCAGCAGTCCCTCACTTACCACAGATACGCAGTATTTT	CASSPSLTTDTQYF
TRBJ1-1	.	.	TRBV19	TGTGCCAGTATGATCAGGGACTACAACACTGAAGCTTTCTTT	CASMIRDYNTEAFF
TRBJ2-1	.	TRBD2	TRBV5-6	TGTGCCAGCAGCACAGGACTAGCGGGAAACTATGAGCAGTTCTTC	CASSTGLAGNYEQFF
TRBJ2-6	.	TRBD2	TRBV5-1	TGCGCCAGCAGCCCAGCGGGAGCATCTGGGGCCAACGTCCTGACTTTC	CASSPAGASGANVLTF
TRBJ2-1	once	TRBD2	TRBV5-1	TGCGCCAGCGCGATAGCGGGGGGGAATAATGAGCAGTTCTTC	CASAIAGGNNEQFF
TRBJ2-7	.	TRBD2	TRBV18	TGTGCCAGCTCCCCGAGCGGGGCCTCCTACGAGCAGTACTTC	CASSPSGASYEQYF
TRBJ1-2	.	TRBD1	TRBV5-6	TGTGCCAGCAGCCATAAACGAGACAGGGACGGTCACTATGGCTACACCTTC	CASSHKRDRDGHYGYTF
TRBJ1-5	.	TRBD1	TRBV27	TGTGCCAGCAGTTTACGGATGGCCAGGGGGCTCACCTATTTT	CASSLRMARGLTYF
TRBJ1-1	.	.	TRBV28	TGTGCCAGCAGTTTAAATAAGTGGGGAGGGGCGAACACTGAAGCTTTCTTT	CASSLNKWGGANTEAFF